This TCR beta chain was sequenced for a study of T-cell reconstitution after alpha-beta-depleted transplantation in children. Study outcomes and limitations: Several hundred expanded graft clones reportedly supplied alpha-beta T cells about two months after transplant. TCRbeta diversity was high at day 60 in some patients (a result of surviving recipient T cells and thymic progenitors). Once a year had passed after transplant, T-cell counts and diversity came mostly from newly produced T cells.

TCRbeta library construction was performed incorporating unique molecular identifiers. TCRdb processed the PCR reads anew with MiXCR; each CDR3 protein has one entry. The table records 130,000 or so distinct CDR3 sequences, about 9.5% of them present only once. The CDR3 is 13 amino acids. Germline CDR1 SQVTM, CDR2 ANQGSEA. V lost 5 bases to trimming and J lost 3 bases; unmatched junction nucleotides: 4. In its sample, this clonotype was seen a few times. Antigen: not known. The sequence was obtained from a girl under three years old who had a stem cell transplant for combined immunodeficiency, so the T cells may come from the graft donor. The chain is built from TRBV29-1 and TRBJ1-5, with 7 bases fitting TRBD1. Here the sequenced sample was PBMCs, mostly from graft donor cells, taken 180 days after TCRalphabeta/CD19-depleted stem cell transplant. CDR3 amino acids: CSVPDRVNQPQHF. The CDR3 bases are TGCAGCGTTCCCGACAGGGTCAATCAGCCCCAGCATTTT.